A selection of T cell receptor beta chains follows, all from one sample in a study of patients and donors after allogeneic stem cell transplantation. TCRdb independently ran MiXCR on the RT-PCR reads; one entry per CDR3 protein. The table has about 160,000 distinct CDR3 sequences, 30% to 45% seen once. Sequencing was performed on blood, either unsorted or a sorted T cell fraction (not recorded which). The receptor set was obtained from a human donor who was either an allogeneic HSCT recipient or a stem cell or donor lymphocyte infusion donor (not recorded which). It is not recorded whose cells these are; they may come from a transplant donor. Each CDR3 is given with its conserved first and last residue. D genes are given only for firm matches. Clone sizes are given selectively: once, few, many, or a class where the clone is expanded.

V gene: TRBV29-1
J gene: TRBJ1-1
clone size: few
D gene: NA
CDR3 protein: CSVAEDGGGAFF
CDR3 DNA: TGCAGCGTGGCTGAAGACGGCGGTGGAGCTTTCTTT

V gene: TRBV9
J gene: TRBJ1-2
clone size: NA
D gene: NA
CDR3 protein: CASSRPGDYGYTF
CDR3 DNA: TGTGCCAGCAGCCGCCCCGGAGACTATGGCTACACCTTC

V gene: TRBV7-3
J gene: TRBJ1-1
clone size: NA
D gene: NA
CDR3 protein: CASSLMAVENTEAFF
CDR3 DNA: TGTGCCAGCAGCTTAATGGCGGTTGAGAACACTGAAGCTTTCTTT

V gene: TRBV28
J gene: TRBJ2-1
clone size: NA
D gene: TRBD1
CDR3 protein: CASRETGMSWNEQFF
CDR3 DNA: TGTGCCAGCAGAGAGACAGGGATGAGTTGGAATGAGCAGTTCTTC

V gene: TRBV18
J gene: TRBJ1-1
clone size: NA
D gene: NA
CDR3 protein: CASSPEVMNTEAFF
CDR3 DNA: TGTGCCAGCTCCCCAGAGGTGATGAACACTGAAGCTTTCTTT

V gene: TRBV4-2
J gene: TRBJ2-3
clone size: NA
D gene: TRBD2
CDR3 protein: CASSQDLAGGPDTQYF
CDR3 DNA: TGTGCCAGCAGCCAAGATCTAGCGGGGGGGCCTGATACGCAGTATTTT

V gene: TRBV11-2
J gene: TRBJ1-5
clone size: NA
D gene: TRBD1
CDR3 protein: CASSLQGDGINQPQHF
CDR3 DNA: TGTGCCAGCAGCTTACAGGGGGACGGAATCAATCAGCCCCAGCATTTT

V gene: TRBV25-1
J gene: TRBJ2-5
clone size: NA
D gene: TRBD2
CDR3 protein: CASSRGLAFQETQYF
CDR3 DNA: TGTGCCAGCAGCCGCGGACTAGCTTTTCAAGAGACCCAGTACTTC

V gene: TRBV20-1
J gene: TRBJ1-5
clone size: NA
D gene: TRBD1
CDR3 protein: CSAVPVPGTANQPQHF
CDR3 DNA: TGCAGTGCTGTACCCGTGCCCGGGACAGCCAATCAGCCCCAGCATTTT

V gene: TRBV7-7
J gene: TRBJ2-5
clone size: NA
D gene: NA
CDR3 protein: CASSLVRGHRFQETQYF
CDR3 DNA: TGTGCTAGCAGCTTAGTTCGGGGACACCGATTCCAAGAGACCCAGTACTTC

V gene: TRBV12-3/TRBV12-4
J gene: TRBJ2-1
clone size: NA
D gene: TRBD2
CDR3 protein: CASSPGGDYNEQFF
CDR3 DNA: TGTGCCAGCTCGCCCGGGGGGGACTACAATGAGCAGTTCTTC

V gene: TRBV12-3/TRBV12-4
J gene: TRBJ1-1
clone size: few
D gene: NA
CDR3 protein: CASILRALGTEAFF
CDR3 DNA: TGTGCCAGCATCCTCAGGGCCCTGGGGACTGAAGCTTTCTTT

V gene: TRBV29-1
J gene: TRBJ1-1
clone size: NA
D gene: NA
CDR3 protein: CSVEPTNTEAFF
CDR3 DNA: TGCAGCGTTGAACCCACTAACACTGAAGCTTTCTTT

V gene: TRBV29-1
J gene: TRBJ2-1
clone size: NA
D gene: NA
CDR3 protein: CSGGSLHNEQFF
CDR3 DNA: TGCAGCGGAGGATCATTGCACAATGAGCAGTTCTTC

V gene: TRBV4-3
J gene: TRBJ1-2
clone size: few
D gene: NA
CDR3 protein: CASSPDSTPYGYTF
CDR3 DNA: TGCGCCAGCAGCCCGGACAGCACTCCCTATGGCTACACCTTC

V gene: TRBV28
J gene: TRBJ2-5
clone size: once
D gene: NA
CDR3 protein: CASRTGHAPQYF
CDR3 DNA: TGTGCCAGCAGAACAGGACACGCACCCCAGTACTTC

V gene: TRBV27
J gene: TRBJ2-5
clone size: once
D gene: TRBD2
CDR3 protein: CASSLTSGGLGGTQYF
CDR3 DNA: TGTGCCAGCAGTTTGACTAGCGGGGGCCTGGGAGGGACCCAGTACTTC

V gene: TRBV3-1
J gene: TRBJ2-5
clone size: NA
D gene: TRBD2
CDR3 protein: CASSPRRLGGKETQYF
CDR3 DNA: TGTGCCAGCAGCCCCAGAAGGCTGGGAGGGAAAGAGACCCAGTACTTC

V gene: TRBV20-1
J gene: TRBJ1-1
clone size: NA
D gene: TRBD1
CDR3 protein: CSARYQRGRTEAFF
CDR3 DNA: TGCAGTGCTAGATATCAGAGGGGGCGGACTGAAGCTTTCTTT

V gene: TRBV19
J gene: TRBJ1-6
clone size: NA
D gene: NA
CDR3 protein: CASSSGGLNSPLHF
CDR3 DNA: TGTGCCAGTAGTAGCGGGGGGCTGAATTCACCCCTCCACTTT

V gene: TRBV7-9
J gene: TRBJ2-2
clone size: few
D gene: NA
CDR3 protein: CASNHPGLNTGELFF
CDR3 DNA: TGTGCCAGCAACCATCCCGGACTGAACACCGGGGAGCTGTTTTTT

V gene: TRBV5-4
J gene: TRBJ2-1
clone size: NA
D gene: TRBD2
CDR3 protein: CASSPYGLAGTSSYNEQFF
CDR3 DNA: TGTGCCAGCAGCCCATACGGACTAGCGGGGACGAGCTCCTACAATGAGCAGTTCTTC

V gene: TRBV9
J gene: TRBJ1-1
clone size: NA
D gene: NA
CDR3 protein: CASSASLGGTEAFF
CDR3 DNA: TGTGCCAGCAGCGCGAGCCTTGGTGGTACTGAAGCTTTCTTT

V gene: TRBV6-6
J gene: TRBJ1-4
clone size: NA
D gene: NA
CDR3 protein: CASSSRAAEKLFF
CDR3 DNA: TGTGCCAGCAGTAGTAGGGCGGCTGAAAAACTGTTTTTT

V gene: TRBV27
J gene: TRBJ1-6
clone size: few
D gene: NA
CDR3 protein: CASSFRDSPLHF
CDR3 DNA: TGTGCCAGCAGTTTCCGGGATTCACCCCTCCACTTT

V gene: TRBV20-1
J gene: TRBJ1-5
clone size: NA
D gene: NA
CDR3 protein: CSLRESRNQPQHF
CDR3 DNA: TGCAGTTTAAGGGAAAGTCGCAATCAGCCCCAGCATTTT

V gene: TRBV6-2/TRBV6-3
J gene: TRBJ1-6
clone size: NA
D gene: NA
CDR3 protein: CASSYWGSPLHF
CDR3 DNA: TGTGCCAGCAGTTACTGGGGATCACCCCTCCACTTT

V gene: TRBV20-1
J gene: TRBJ2-1
clone size: NA
D gene: NA
CDR3 protein: CSARVVPGNEQFF
CDR3 DNA: TGCAGTGCGCGAGTCGTCCCGGGCAATGAGCAGTTCTTC

V gene: TRBV12-3/TRBV12-4
J gene: TRBJ2-7
clone size: NA
D gene: TRBD2
CDR3 protein: CASRPGLPSGEQYF
CDR3 DNA: TGTGCCAGCAGGCCGGGACTACCTTCGGGGGAGCAGTACTTC

V gene: TRBV5-1
J gene: TRBJ2-3
clone size: NA
D gene: TRBD2
CDR3 protein: CASSESGDSTDTQYF
CDR3 DNA: TGCGCCAGCAGCGAAAGCGGGGATAGCACAGATACGCAGTATTTT

V gene: TRBV24-1
J gene: TRBJ2-2
clone size: few
D gene: NA
CDR3 protein: CATERGTGELFF
CDR3 DNA: TGTGCCACCGAACGGGGCACCGGGGAGCTGTTTTTT

V gene: TRBV4-1
J gene: TRBJ1-5
clone size: NA
D gene: TRBD1
CDR3 protein: CASSQNPGQSNSNQPQHF
CDR3 DNA: TGCGCCAGCAGCCAAAACCCGGGACAGTCAAATAGCAATCAGCCCCAGCATTTT

V gene: TRBV12-3/TRBV12-4
J gene: TRBJ1-1
clone size: NA
D gene: NA
CDR3 protein: CASSFRQVRRDAEAFF
CDR3 DNA: TGTGCCAGCAGTTTCCGACAGGTTCGCCGGGACGCTGAAGCTTTCTTT

V gene: TRBV5-1
J gene: TRBJ2-3
clone size: NA
D gene: NA
CDR3 protein: CASHDGTDTQYF
CDR3 DNA: TGCGCCAGTCACGACGGCACAGATACGCAGTATTTT

V gene: TRBV10-2
J gene: TRBJ1-6
clone size: NA
D gene: TRBD1
CDR3 protein: CASSDPGQGIAPLHF
CDR3 DNA: TGCGCCAGCAGTGACCCGGGACAGGGGATCGCACCCCTCCACTTT

V gene: TRBV12-3/TRBV12-4
J gene: TRBJ1-1
clone size: NA
D gene: NA
CDR3 protein: CASSLVNLNTEAFF
CDR3 DNA: TGTGCCAGCAGTTTGGTGAACTTGAACACTGAAGCTTTCTTT

V gene: TRBV7-9
J gene: TRBJ2-7
clone size: NA
D gene: TRBD1
CDR3 protein: CASSVTGAWGEQYF
CDR3 DNA: TGTGCCAGCAGCGTCACAGGGGCCTGGGGCGAGCAGTACTTC

V gene: TRBV12-3/TRBV12-4
J gene: TRBJ2-2
clone size: once
D gene: NA
CDR3 protein: CASTESGELFF
CDR3 DNA: TGTGCCAGCACCGAATCGGGGGAGCTGTTTTTT

V gene: TRBV10-3
J gene: TRBJ2-1
clone size: NA
D gene: TRBD2
CDR3 protein: CAIRAGGPNEQFF
CDR3 DNA: TGTGCCATCAGGGCGGGGGGCCCGAATGAGCAGTTCTTC

V gene: TRBV12-3/TRBV12-4
J gene: TRBJ2-1
clone size: NA
D gene: TRBD2
CDR3 protein: CASSSASGGREQFF
CDR3 DNA: TGTGCCAGCAGCTCGGCTAGCGGGGGTAGGGAGCAGTTCTTC

V gene: TRBV7-3
J gene: TRBJ1-2
clone size: NA
D gene: NA
CDR3 protein: CAPRGNYGYTF
CDR3 DNA: TGTGCCCCTCGGGGGAACTATGGCTACACCTTC